This TCR beta chain was identified in a study of spatial heterogeneity in lung cancer. The wider study: Each unique TCR and UMI combination was seen more than ten times on average in raw reads. Study-wide results and limits: One measure, the expanded intratumoral alpha and beta TCR count, tracked tumor mutation counts.

Time point in this sample: sample taken at primary tumor resection. In TCRdb, the 5' RACE reads were re-called with MiXCR into one record per CDR3 protein. In the table there are around 3,100 distinct CDR3 sequences, 6.5% to 9.5% of which are singletons. Remarks on this clonotype: Its specificity is not known.

The germline V gene has CDR1 SGHTA and CDR2 FQGNSA. This CDR3 spans 14 amino acids. Losses at the gene ends were 5 bases for V and 4 bases for J; bases not matched to a gene: 7. The source was lung tumor tissue, collected at surgery. The chain links TRBV7-2 to TRBJ2-7, with 8 bases matching TRBD2. The source is a male donor with early-stage non-small cell lung cancer. This chain's CDR3 is CASSHGTRGYEQYF. In DNA, the CDR3 is TGTGCCAGCAGCCACGGGACTAGAGGGTACGAGCAGTACTTC.